Here is one T cell receptor beta chain with its context. This clonotype was seen more than once but under ten times. Its antigen remains undetermined. No base quality information exists; no much larger clone differs at one position. The protocol used for the library was RT-PCR. Sequencing took place on an Illumina HiSeq 2500. The raw public data were reprocessed by TCRdb itself: fastp quality trimming at Q25, MiXCR clonotype calling, in-frame beta chains only. Rows with one shared CDR3 protein collapse into an entry with the most common genes and DNA. The sample table records hundreds of thousands of distinct CDR3 sequences; around 25% of these occur just once. The ten biggest clones cover less than 2.5% of the sample. The data are from a study of response to subunit inactivated influenza vaccine (dated by TCRdb to between 2018 and 2020). As for the study more broadly: To follow how T cells responded to a trivalent subunit inactivated influenza vaccine, the researchers relied on deep quantitative profiling of the T cell receptor repertoire. General study outcomes and caveats: The authors proposed that each seasonal influenza vaccination may bring in only a limited number of new T cells.

Clipping removes 2 bases from V and 2 bases from J, with 9 as the unmatched junction base count. CDR1 and CDR2 are drawn from the germline V gene (reference sequence): LGHDT, YNNKEL. The CDR3 numbers 17 residues from cysteine through phenylalanine. The read is trimmed to its CDR3 DNA, 51 bases read in frame from base 1. Sequenced here: CD4+ T cells sorted from PBMCs, sampled 5 days after vaccination. This receptor was taken from a man in his fifties or sixties who received an inactivated influenza vaccine. Donor details come from another sample of the same person, matched by shared clones. The chain employs TRBV3-1 and TRBJ2-1; 7 bases in the junction line up with TRBD2. The CDR3 is CASSQRVRERTYNEQFF. The sequence in DNA is TGTGCCAGCAGCCAACGTGTGCGGGAGAGGACCTACAATGAGCAGTTCTTC.